This T cell receptor (beta chain) was captured in a study of blood T cell repertoires in COVID-19. Study-wide background: Donors in the United States, Italy and Spain gave samples during acute or convalescent COVID-19. PBMCs, B-cell-depleted T cells, or T cells provided the cDNA or gDNA that made up the material.

The table came from immunoSEQ multiplex PCR; TCRdb's copy has only in-frame clones and leaves some out. The top ten hold less than 2.5% of the sample, which has 100,000 or so clones, approximately 91% seen once. The sample taken for sequencing was peripheral blood. The sequence was obtained from a man over 45 with active COVID-19.

CDR3 in amino acids: CASSPPLAGGPRADTQYF. The CDR3 DNA is TGTGCCAGCAGCCCACCACTAGCGGGAGGGCCTCGGGCAGATACGCAGTATTTT. The genes are TRBV9 and TRBJ2-3; TRBD2 agrees at 13 bases. CDR1 is SGDLS, CDR2 YYNGEE, per germline. V lost 4 bases to trimming and J lost 4 bases; unmatched junction nucleotides: 12. CDR3 length equals 18 residues.